This is a list of T cell receptor beta chains from one sample in a study of human T cells and chemical hapten exposure. Using its own MiXCR run on the RACE reads, TCRdb lists one record per CDR3 protein. The sample holds around 360,000 distinct CDR3 sequences; about 6.9% are singletons and the top ten take around 5.6%. Sequenced material: whole blood, taken in connection with sensitization to the hapten diphenylcyclopropenone (DPC). The receptors here all came from a woman in her late teens or twenties with alopecia areata. Some clones in this sample may be carry-over from other donors' samples. Each CDR3 is given with its conserved first and last residue. The order of the fields is D gene, clone size, J gene, V gene, CDR3 protein, CDR3 DNA. D genes are given only for firm matches. Clone size appears in some rows only: once, few, many, or a class for an expanded clone.

>TRBD1|many|TRBJ1-1|TRBV29-1
CSVRDRMSTEAFF
TGCAGCGTCCGGGACAGGATGAGCACTGAAGCTTTCTTT
>TRBD1|many|TRBJ2-3|TRBV6-2/TRBV6-3
CASSYGTATDTQYF
TGTGCCAGCAGTTACGGGACAGCCACAGATACGCAGTATTTT
>NA|few|TRBJ1-1|TRBV5-1
CASSSMLGTGNTEAFF
TGCGCCAGCAGCTCAATGCTGGGGACCGGGAACACTGAAGCTTTCTTT
>NA|many|TRBJ2-3|TRBV12-3/TRBV12-4
CASSLAGNIEGTDTQYF
TGTGCCAGCAGTTTAGCGGGTAATATCGAGGGGACAGATACGCAGTATTTT
>TRBD1|few|TRBJ2-7|TRBV4-3
CASSQLRDSPYEQYF
TGCGCCAGCAGCCAACTCCGGGACAGCCCCTACGAGCAGTACTTC
>TRBD1|few|TRBJ1-2|TRBV12-3/TRBV12-4
CASSLRDRGPGYGYTF
TGTGCCAGCAGTTTACGGGACAGGGGGCCGGGCTATGGCTACACCTTC
>NA|many|TRBJ1-5|TRBV7-2
CASSLVSGMSNQPQHF
TGTGCCAGCAGCTTAGTATCAGGGATGAGCAATCAGCCCCAGCATTTT
>NA|NA|TRBJ1-4|TRBV7-9
CASSLGDPNEKLFF
TGTGCCAGCAGCTTAGGTGACCCTAATGAAAAACTGTTTTTT
>NA|few|TRBJ2-3|TRBV29-1
CSVERADTQYF
TGCAGCGTTGAAAGGGCGGATACGCAGTATTTT
>NA|many|TRBJ1-5|TRBV24-1
CATSDLYSNQPQHF
TGTGCCACCAGTGATTTATACAGCAATCAGCCCCAGCATTTT
>NA|many|TRBJ2-5|TRBV12-3/TRBV12-4
CASSFSQETQYF
TGTGCCAGCAGTTTCAGTCAAGAGACCCAGTACTTC
>NA|many|TRBJ1-1|TRBV6-1
CASSEVEGTEAFF
TGTGCCAGCAGTGAAGTCGAGGGAACAGAAGCTTTCTTT
>NA|few|TRBJ2-1|TRBV5-1
CASSLQDRRGYNEQFF
TGCGCCAGCAGCTTGCAGGACAGAAGGGGCTACAATGAGCAGTTCTTC
>TRBD1|few|TRBJ2-7|TRBV7-2
CASSFDRGPDYEQYF
TGTGCCAGCAGCTTCGACAGGGGTCCCGACTACGAGCAGTACTTC
>NA|few|TRBJ1-2|TRBV9
CASSVGGPLTNYGYTF
TGTGCCAGCAGCGTCGGGGGACCCCTTACTAACTATGGCTACACCTTC
>NA|many|TRBJ1-1|TRBV29-1
CSVGFVTEAFF
TGCAGCGTTGGTTTTGTGACTGAAGCTTTCTTT
>TRBD2|NA|TRBJ2-1|TRBV4-3
CASSHLTSGGQQFF
TGCGCCAGCAGCCACCTAACTAGCGGGGGACAGCAGTTCTTC
>TRBD1|many|TRBJ1-1|TRBV4-1
CASRPTGTGSDTEAFF
TGCGCCAGCAGACCTACCGGGACAGGGTCGGACACTGAAGCTTTCTTT
>NA|NA|TRBJ2-5|TRBV4-2
CASSHGRGYQETQYF
TGTGCCAGCAGCCACGGACGGGGTTATCAAGAGACCCAGTACTTC
>NA|many|TRBJ1-2|TRBV28
CASSPQRYGYTF
TGTGCCAGCAGCCCCCAGCGTTATGGCTACACCTTC